The following is a T cell receptor (beta chain) sequence with its context. Its target is unknown. V dropped 6 bases and J dropped 0 bases, with 15 bases sitting between them. The length of the CDR3 is 16 residues. Germline V lookup: CDR1 SGHNT, CDR2 YYREEE (reference sequence). The data stem from a study of OX40 agonist ivuxolimab in advanced cancers. Overall study results and limits: The antigens recognized by the expanded peripheral T cells, that is their antigen specificity, were not determined. The CD4+ and CD8+ T cells in the blood had expanded clonally by week 6 at 0.1 to 3.0 mg/kg. More expanded clones were found, on average, in CD8+ than in CD4+ T cells.

Profiling relied on immunoSEQ multiplex PCR, and the TCRdb table lists in-frame clones only, not all of them. The table has 50,000 to 80,000 clones, under 95% seen once; the top ten hold less than 6%. The input for sequencing was CD4+ or CD8+ T cells sorted from blood, taken in a trial of the OX40 agonist ivuxolimab. The TCR sequence derives from an adult with an advanced solid tumor such as melanoma, head and neck, liver or kidney cancer. The genes are TRBV5-4 and TRBJ2-2; either TRBD1 or TRBD2 may supply D (5 bases each). The CDR3 is CASTKTGTANTGELFF. The CDR3 nucleotides are TGTGCCAGCACAAAAACCGGGACGGCGAACACCGGGGAGCTGTTTTTT.